This T cell receptor (beta chain) was identified in a study of T cell changes during pregnancy in multiple sclerosis. Assay: immunoSEQ multiplex PCR; the TCRdb copy retains only in-frame clones and omits some. The table includes tens of thousands of clones, around nine tenths detected once. The V gene's germline CDR1 is LNHNV and CDR2 YYDKDF (reference sequence). V gave up 1 base and J gave up 8 bases; unmatched junction bases: 6. The CDR3 has 14 residues. Sequenced here: CD8+ T cells from peripheral blood mononuclear cells, sampled in the third trimester of pregnancy. The chain recombines TRBV15 with TRBJ1-2; the match to TRBD1 covers 8 bases. The clonotype originates from a female donor with multiple sclerosis, enrolled in a pregnancy study. CDR3 coding DNA: TGTGCCACCAGCAGAGCCGGACAGGGCAACGGCTACACCTTC. This codes for CATSRAGQGNGYTF.